A single sample is the source of the 32 T cell receptor beta chains below, sequenced in a study of shared clonotypes between healthy human individuals (dated by TCRdb to the early 2020s). The method was the immunoSEQ multiplex PCR assay. What TCRdb holds here is the immuneACCESS table cut down to in-frame rearrangements. Part of the clones is not present; checked against another copy, under half of the missing clones reflect an unresolved V gene, and the others are unexplained. This sample lists roughly 2,500,000 clones; approximately 93% were detected once. The ten largest clones represent more than 0.35% of the sample. Source material: naive CD4+ T cells from PBMCs. Per the publication, the cell subset or site label means: CD45RA+ positively selected. Receptor source: a man younger than 35 in good health. Some clones in this sample may be carry-over from other donors' samples.

The rearrangement links TRBV27 to TRBJ1-1; TRBD1 matches at 7 bases. CDR1 and CDR2 from the germline V gene are MNHEY and SMNVEV (reference sequence). This CDR3 region has 17 residues. With 3 bases clipped from V and 1 base from J, the junction kept 11 bases outside the gene matches. This CDR3 reads CASSFLGPRTGNTEAFF. The CDR3, as DNA: TGTGCCAGCAGTTTTTTGGGACCCAGGACAGGGAACACTGAAGCTTTCTTT.

The V call is TRBV5-1, the J call TRBJ1-2; D is unresolved. V was cut by 0 bases and J by 0 bases, with 15 bases left in between. Germline V gene lookup returns CDR1 SGHRS and CDR2 YFSETQ. The CDR3 has 17 residues. The chain's CDR3 is CASSLAKGGGTNYGYTF. The CDR3 region has the DNA TGCGCCAGCAGCTTGGCCAAAGGAGGAGGGACTAACTATGGCTACACCTTC.

V is TRBV7-9 and J is TRBJ2-3; the match to TRBD2 covers 10 bases. This CDR3 region has 16 residues. Germline V gene data show CDR1 as SEHNR and CDR2 as FQNEAQ (reference sequence). With 1 base clipped from V and 2 bases from J, the junction kept 3 bases outside the gene matches. The CDR3 DNA is TGTGCCAGCAGCTTAGGTAGCGGGAGGTTCACAGATACGCAGTATTTT. This translates into CASSLGSGRFTDTQYF.

V usage is TRBV7-2 and J usage is TRBJ2-1; 7 bases map to TRBD1. The V and J ends lost 5 bases and 5 bases, in that order; junction bases with no gene match: 6. Germline V gives CDR1 SGHTA, CDR2 FQGNSA. CDR3 size: 14 residues. CDR3: CASSRQGGDNEQFF. As DNA, the CDR3 is TGTGCCAGCAGCCGTCAAGGGGGCGACAATGAGCAGTTCTTC.

The gene calls are TRBV4-3 and TRBJ2-5, with TRBD2 matching 10 bases. TRBJ2-7 explains the end of the DNA better; the J call may be wrong. CDR1 is LGHNA, CDR2 YSLEER, per germline. The CDR3 spans 16 residues. CDR3 region: CASSQVGGLAAYEQYF. As DNA, the CDR3 is TGCGCCAGCAGCCAAGTTGGCGGACTAGCGGCCTACGAGCAGTACTTC.

The chain has TRBV7-9 and TRBJ2-1; unclear D gene. The CDR3 sequence is 13 residues long. Germline V gives CDR1 SEHNR, CDR2 FQNEAQ (reference sequence). Between the trimmed V and J ends, which lost 1 base and 8 bases, there was a span of 9 bases. CDR3 nucleotides: TGTGCCAGCAGCTTAGGGGCTCTAGATGAGCAGTTCTTC. This translates into CASSLGALDEQFF. Using reference TRBV7-9 and TRBJ2-1 for the parts outside the CDR3, the full variable domain is DTGVSQNPRHKITKRGQNVTFRCDPISEHNRLYWYRQTLGQGPEFLTYFQNEAQLEKSRLLSDRFSAERPKGSFSTLEIQRTEQGDSAMYLCASSLGALDEQFFGPGTRLTVL.

This clone was counted only a few times. The rearrangement uses TRBV5-1 and TRBJ1-1, with D possibly matching TRBD1 (5 bases). Germline V gene lookup returns CDR1 SGHRS and CDR2 YFSETQ. The CDR3 spans 14 residues. Deletions cut 1 base from V and 8 bases from J, with 15 bases between. For the CDR3, the DNA is TGCGCCAGCAGCTTGAAGTACGGGGGAGCCGAAGCTTTCTTT. It translates to CASSLKYGGAEAFF.

A note on this clone: Germline is not matched at one junction end, which may reflect a read error. V usage is TRBV6-1 and J usage is TRBJ1-1; 8 bases fit TRBD1. The CDR3 loop spans 14 amino acids. Germline-derived CDR1 and CDR2 are MNHNS and SASEGT. The CDR3 loop is CPRGRGRSDTEAFF. The CDR3 DNA reads as TGTCCCAGGGGCAGGGGGCGTAGTGACACTGAAGCTTTCTTT.

The V call is TRBV4-3, the J call TRBJ2-1, with TRBD2 identical over 13 bases. V was pared by 0 bases and J by 0 bases, with 2 bases of the junction left unmatched. Germline lookup yields CDR1 LGHNA and CDR2 YSLEER. CDR3 length equals 18 residues. The DNA of the CDR3 is TGCGCCAGCAGCCAAGAACTAGCGGGAGGGTTCTCCTACAATGAGCAGTTCTTC. It yields the protein CASSQELAGGFSYNEQFF.

With regard to this clone: The sample carries other DNA sequences with the same CDR3. The chain has TRBV28 and TRBJ1-1; 7 bases line up with TRBD1. After removal of 2 bases from V and 5 bases from J, the junction contained 2 bases not matched to a gene. Germline CDR1 MDHEN, CDR2 SYDVKM. This CDR3 has 13 amino acids. CDR3 bases: TGTGCCAGCAGTTTAAGGGGGCGGACTGAAGCTTTCTTT. Its protein product is CASSLRGRTEAFF. Based on the CDR3 plus reference TRBV28 and TRBJ1-1, the full variable domain is DVKVTQSSRYLVKRTGEKVFLECVQDMDHENMFWYRQDPGLGLRLIYFSYDVKMKEKGDIPEGYSVSREKKERFSLILESASTNQTSMYLCASSLRGRTEAFFGQGTRLTVV.

The rearrangement uses TRBV10-3 and TRBJ2-1, with 12 bases identical to TRBD2. This CDR3 contains 15 residues. Germline values: CDR1 ENHRY, CDR2 SYGVKD. Trimming took 6 bases from V and 9 from J; bases not matched to a gene: 9. For the CDR3, the DNA is TGTGCCATCAGCCCAGGACTAGCGGGATATACTGAGCAGTTCTTC. Amino acids: CAISPGLAGYTEQFF.

This chain uses TRBV7-9 with TRBJ1-3, with D perhaps matching TRBD1 (6 bases). The V end lost 2 bases, the J end lost 0 bases, and 14 bases lay between the germline ends. The CDR3 contains 17 residues. Germline CDR1 SEHNR, CDR2 FQNEAQ (reference sequence). The CDR3 coding sequence is TGTGCCAGCAGCTTAAGGCACGGGACACCCTCTGGAAACACCATATATTTT. Translated, it gives CASSLRHGTPSGNTIYF. The full variable domain, in which reference TRBV7-9 and TRBJ1-3 provide the parts outside the CDR3, is DTGVSQNPRHKITKRGQNVTFRCDPISEHNRLYWYRQTLGQGPEFLTYFQNEAQLEKSRLLSDRFSAERPKGSFSTLEIQRTEQGDSAMYLCASSLRHGTPSGNTIYFGEGSWLTVV.

V usage is TRBV6-4 and J usage is TRBJ1-2; D not resolved. Germline CDR1 reads MRHNA; CDR2 reads SNTAGT. This CDR3 spans 14 amino acids. V gave up 0 bases and J gave up 1 base, with 6 bases separating them. The CDR3 bases are TGTGCCAGCAGTGACTCGGGCAGTAACTATGGCTACACCTTC. This sequence encodes CASSDSGSNYGYTF.

The chain combines TRBV5-1 with TRBJ2-1; tentative D call: TRBD2 (6 bases). The CDR3 covers 15 residues. In germline, CDR1 is SGHRS, CDR2 YFSETQ. Trimming removed 4 bases at V and 7 bases at J, with 18 bases between. The CDR3 spells CASSIPLAVENEQFF. CDR3 nucleotides: TGCGCCAGCAGCATCCCTTTAGCGGTGGAGAATGAGCAGTTCTTC.

The CDR3 sequence is CASSVPAGVGEQFF. CDR3 nucleotides: TGTGCCAGCAGCGTACCCGCGGGAGTAGGTGAGCAGTTCTTC. This chain joins TRBV9 and TRBJ2-1; TRBD2 aligns across 7 bases. The germline V gene has CDR1 SGDLS and CDR2 YYNGEE. The V gene end was trimmed by 1 base and the J gene end by 9 bases; junction bases not matched to a gene: 7. There are 14 residues in the CDR3.

This chain uses TRBV28 with TRBJ1-2; D is possibly TRBD1 (5 bases). The CDR3 has 12 amino acids. The V end was cut by 10 bases, the J end by 1 base, with 10 bases between. Germline lookup yields CDR1 MDHEN and CDR2 SYDVKM. The DNA for the CDR3 is TGTGCCACTACGGGGCTTAACTATGGCTACACCTTC. This gives the protein CATTGLNYGYTF.

The V call is TRBV6-1, the J call TRBJ2-5; the D gene could be TRBD1 or TRBD2 (5 bases each). Trimming removed 6 bases at V and 3 bases at J, with 11 bases between. CDR1 is MNHNS and CDR2 is SASEGT in the germline V gene. CDR3 length: 13 residues. CDR3 nucleotide sequence: TGTGCCAGCAGAGCCGGGACCAAAGAGACCCAGTACTTC. Translation: CASRAGTKETQYF.

This sequence joins TRBV7-9 and TRBJ2-5; 9 nucleotides match TRBD2. The CDR3 has 16 residues. With 1 base clipped from V and 4 bases from J, the junction kept 7 bases outside the gene matches. From germline, CDR1 is SEHNR and CDR2 FQNEAQ (reference sequence). The CDR3 loop is CASSLGAGGPGETQYF. CDR3 nucleotides: TGTGCCAGCAGCTTAGGTGCGGGAGGGCCGGGAGAGACCCAGTACTTC.

This clone was found a few times. V usage is TRBV14 and J usage is TRBJ2-7; D is ambiguous. Germline CDR1 SGHDN, CDR2 FVKESK. V was clipped by 4 bases and J by 2 bases, with 12 bases between them. The CDR3 is 14 residues long. CDR3 DNA: TGTGCCAGCAGCCGGGCGATCGGACCCTACGAGCAGTACTTC. It translates to CASSRAIGPYEQYF.

The chain is built from TRBV6-1 and TRBJ2-3, with D perhaps given as TRBD1 or TRBD2 (6 bases each). The CDR3 contains 15 residues. V was pared by 8 bases and J by 2 bases, with 17 bases between. Germline V gene sequence: CDR1 MNHNS, CDR2 SASEGT. CDR3 bases: TGTGCCAGCCAGGGGCGGGGACTTAACACAGATACGCAGTATTTT. Its translation: CASQGRGLNTDTQYF.

This clone was detected once. The J gene is TRBJ1-1, the V gene TRBV9; weak D call: TRBD1 (5 bases). The germline V and J ends were trimmed by 3 bases and 4 bases, with 19 bases remaining between them. CDR3 length equals 16 residues. CDR1 is SGDLS, CDR2 YYNGEE, per germline. CDR3 coding DNA: TGTGCCAGCAGCGCCACATCCCGGGGCTCGGGCACTGAAGCTTTCTTT. Its protein product is CASSATSRGSGTEAFF.

V gene TRBV9 combines with J gene TRBJ1-2; D gene unclear. This CDR3 spans 14 amino acids. Trimming removed 0 bases at V and 7 bases at J, with 13 bases between. Germline V lookup: CDR1 SGDLS, CDR2 YYNGEE. The chain's CDR3 is CASSVDLGSRGYTF. CDR3 coding DNA: TGTGCCAGCAGCGTAGACCTCGGCTCGCGTGGCTACACCTTC.

This chain joins TRBV4-1 and TRBJ2-1; TRBD1 is a possible D gene (5 bases). This CDR3 spans 17 amino acids. Trimming cost V 3 bases and J 1 base, with 16 bases left between them. The germline CDR1 and CDR2 sequences are MGHRA and YSYEKL. CDR3 loop: CASSHPARGRSYNEQFF. The CDR3 DNA sequence: TGCGCCAGCAGCCATCCTGCTAGGGGAAGGTCCTACAATGAGCAGTTCTTC.

This sequence joins TRBV6-1 and TRBJ2-5; perhaps D is TRBD1 or TRBD2 (5 bases each). Germline-derived CDR1 and CDR2 are MNHNS and SASEGT. Trimming cost V 8 bases and J 4 bases, with 14 bases left between them. This CDR3 has 13 residues. The CDR3: CASLTGTRETQYF. CDR3 bases: TGTGCCAGCTTGACCGGGACGAGAGAGACCCAGTACTTC.

The chain joins TRBV18 to TRBJ1-4; D is perhaps TRBD1 (6 bases). Germline V CDR1 and CDR2: KGHSH, LQKENI. The CDR3 spans 16 residues. Trimming took off 4 bases at V and 2 bases at J, with 14 bases between the two ends. In DNA, the CDR3 is TGTGCCAGCTCACTGCTCCCAACAGGGACTAATGAAAAACTGTTTTTT. As protein: CASSLLPTGTNEKLFF.

The CDR3, as DNA: TGTGCCAGCAGTGAGCATACGGACACCATATATTTT. As protein: CASSEHTDTIYF. V is TRBV25-1 and J is TRBJ1-3; D remains ambiguous. CDR1 MGHDK and CDR2 SYGVNS come from the germline V gene. V lost 3 bases and J 8 bases, leaving 8 bases between the germline ends. The CDR3 extends over 12 amino acids.

The J gene is TRBJ1-1, the V gene TRBV27; no clear D. Germline CDR1 and CDR2: MNHEY and SMNVEV (reference sequence). With 3 bases removed from V and 0 bases from J, the gap between germline ends came to 20 bases. This CDR3 comprises 18 residues. The CDR3 nucleotides read TGTGCCAGCAGTTTCTCTTTTGGGCCGGTGGGAGTGAACACTGAAGCTTTCTTT. It encodes CASSFSFGPVGVNTEAFF.

This clone was observed once. The chain employs TRBV4-2 and TRBJ2-7; weak D call: TRBD2 (6 bases). Germline values: CDR1 LGHNA, CDR2 YNFKEQ. V lost 0 bases, J lost 7 bases, and 16 bases lay in between. This CDR3 region has 15 residues. CDR3 nucleotides: TGTGCCAGCAGCCAAGACCGAGCGGGCCCCCTGGAGCAGTACTTC. Amino acids: CASSQDRAGPLEQYF.

The CDR3 reads CASTDSYNEQFF. Here the CDR3 DNA reads TGTGCCAGCACGGACTCCTACAATGAGCAGTTCTTC. This sequence joins TRBV2 and TRBJ2-1; D gene uncertain. The CDR3 length is 12 residues. Germline CDR1 and CDR2: SNHLY and FYNNEI. V was cut by 7 bases and J by 0 bases, with 4 bases left in between.

The chain is built from TRBV6-1 and TRBJ2-7; D might be TRBD1 (7 bases). Germline CDR1 is MNHNS and CDR2 is SASEGT. CDR3 size: 15 residues. Trimming stripped 3 bases from V and 4 bases from J, with 16 bases between. The CDR3 loop reads CASSDIGGGAYEQYF. The CDR3 DNA reads TGTGCCAGCAGTGATATCGGAGGGGGCGCTTACGAGCAGTACTTC.

This chain joins TRBV10-3 and TRBJ1-1; D uncertain. This CDR3 is 14 amino acids long. V dropped 0 bases and J dropped 0 bases, with 5 bases sitting between them. Germline V gene data show CDR1 as ENHRY and CDR2 as SYGVKD. The chain's CDR3 is CAISESRMNTEAFF. The CDR3 coding sequence is TGTGCCATCAGTGAGTCGCGGATGAACACTGAAGCTTTCTTT.

The chain links TRBV27 to TRBJ2-3; 11 bases are shared with TRBD2. CDR3 length equals 15 residues. Trimming cost V 5 bases and J 3 bases; bases outside gene matches: 4. The germline gives CDR1 MNHEY, CDR2 SMNVEV (reference sequence). The CDR3 loop is CASSIAGGRTDTQYF. CDR3 DNA: TGTGCCAGCAGTATAGCGGGAGGGCGTACAGATACGCAGTATTTT.